Presented here are 17 T cell receptor beta chains from one specimen sequenced in a study of neurological immune-mediated disorders. TCRdb recomputed calls from the 5' RACE reads with MiXCR, one row per CDR3 protein. The sample lists roughly 19,000 distinct CDR3 sequences; 15% were seen once. The sequencing sample was made of PBMCs. The receptors derive from a female donor with HTLV-1-associated myelopathy (HAM/TSP).

This clonotype was observed at least ten times. The rearrangement uses TRBV5-1 and TRBJ2-7; D call uncertain. V was clipped by 4 bases and J by 0 bases, with 5 bases between them. The CDR3 covers 12 residues. The V gene's germline CDR1 is SGHRS and CDR2 YFSETQ. The CDR3 DNA is TGCGCCAGCAGCCTAACCTCCTACGAGCAGTACTTC. It encodes CASSLTSYEQYF.

Judged by abundance, this clonotype is medium-sized. V is TRBV20-1 and J is TRBJ2-7; 12 nucleotides line up with TRBD2. J gave up 4 bases and V 6 bases, and 10 bases lay outside the gene matches. CDR3 size: 15 residues. Per germline, CDR1 DFQATT and CDR2 SNEGSKA (reference sequence). The CDR3 DNA follows: TGCAGTGCCACCCCGACTAGCGGGAGCCCGTACGAGCAGTACTTC. Translating it yields CSATPTSGSPYEQYF.

This clonotype appeared many times. The V and J genes are TRBV5-1 and TRBJ2-3; 13 nucleotides align to TRBD2. Looked up from germline, CDR1 is SGHRS and CDR2 is YFSETQ. The CDR3 covers 16 residues. V shed 0 bases, J shed 3 bases, and the junction held 1 base outside the gene matches. CDR3 residues: CASSLGLAGGTDTQYF. The CDR3 DNA sequence: TGCGCCAGCAGCTTGGGACTAGCGGGAGGAACAGATACGCAGTATTTT.

This clonotype was picked up many times. This sequence may be a read error, since a much larger clone differs from it by one base. The genes are TRBV6-2 or TRBV6-3 and TRBJ2-3; 11 bases are a match to TRBD2. Trimming cost V 0 bases and J 0 bases; bases outside gene matches: 8. Germline-derived CDR1 and CDR2 are MNHEY and SVGEGT. The CDR3 totals 19 residues. This chain's CDR3 is CASSYSGTSGWDSTDTQYF. For the CDR3, the DNA is TGTGCCAGCAGTTACTCCGGGACTAGCGGTTGGGACAGCACAGATACGCAGTATTTT.

In its sample, this clonotype was seen many times. The gene calls are TRBV12-3 or TRBV12-4 and TRBJ2-7; 8 nucleotides match TRBD1. CDR3 size: 12 residues. Unmatched junction bases numbered 3, after V lost 5 bases and J lost 6 bases. The CDR3 here is CASSATGGEQYF. The CDR3 DNA sequence: TGTGCCAGCAGTGCTACAGGGGGCGAGCAGTACTTC.

This clonotype was seen repeatedly, ten times or more. One junction end does not reproduce the germline sequence, and a read error may be involved. The V and J genes are TRBV7-7 and TRBJ2-5; 10 nucleotides match TRBD1. Looked up from germline, CDR1 is SSHAT and CDR2 is FNYEAQ (reference sequence). The CDR3 totals 14 residues. CDR3 protein: CASSRTGGQETQYF. The CDR3 coding sequence is TGTGCTAGCAGCCGGACAGGGGGCCAAGAGACCCAGTACTTC.

This clonotype was counted a few times. The chain recombines TRBV12-3 or TRBV12-4 with TRBJ1-2; D remains ambiguous. CDR3 length: 14 amino acids. Trimming pared 5 bases from V and 8 bases from J, leaving 18 bases between. The CDR3 DNA follows: TGTGCCAGCAGTCCGGGCGGGCGCTTGTACGGCTACACCTTC. This sequence encodes CASSPGGRLYGYTF.

About this clonotype: Being one base from a much bigger clone, this may be a read error. V usage is TRBV10-2 and J usage is TRBJ1-1; D gene ambiguous. Germline V gene data show CDR1 as WSHSY and CDR2 as SAAADI. The CDR3 consists of 13 residues. The CDR3: CSSSANRGTEAFF. As DNA, the CDR3 is TGCTCCAGCAGTGCGAATCGTGGAACTGAAGCTTTCTTT.

This clonotype was counted ten times or more. The chain carries TRBV20-1 and TRBJ1-5; possible D gene TRBD1, 5 bases. V lost 0 bases and J 3 bases, leaving 12 bases between the germline ends. There are 15 residues in the CDR3. The germline V gene encodes CDR1 DFQATT and CDR2 SNEGSKA (reference sequence). The CDR3 coding sequence is TGCAGTGCTAGAGATCTCGGGGCCCACAATCAGCCCCAGCATTTT. Its protein is CSARDLGAHNQPQHF.

V is TRBV5-1 and J is TRBJ2-2; perhaps TRBD1 as D (6 bases). V lost 4 bases and J lost 0, with 16 bases in between. The CDR3 is 17 residues long. Germline lookup yields CDR1 SGHRS and CDR2 YFSETQ. CDR3 DNA sequence: TGCGCCAGCAGCAAGGGGGTTGGTCCAGCGAACACCGGGGAGCTGTTTTTT. Translated: CASSKGVGPANTGELFF.

This clonotype was seen many times. The chain recombines TRBV12-3 or TRBV12-4 with TRBJ1-5, with TRBD1 matching 9 bases. The CDR3 contains 14 residues. V shed 6 bases, J shed 7 bases, and the junction held 7 bases outside the gene matches. The CDR3 region is CASRSQGALQPQHF. The CDR3 DNA reads as TGTGCCAGCAGGTCACAGGGGGCGTTGCAGCCCCAGCATTTT.

Many counts were recorded for this clonotype. This chain links TRBV3-1 with TRBJ2-1; TRBD2 agrees at 12 bases. CDR1 and CDR2 (germline): LGHDT, YNNKEL (reference sequence). The length of the CDR3 is 17 residues. V was clipped by 4 bases and J by 10 bases; unmatched bases: 14. In DNA, the CDR3 is TGTGCCAGCAGCCCTTCATCTAGCGGGGGGGCGTGGCGAGAGCAGTTCTTC. Its translation: CASSPSSSGGAWREQFF.

As to this clonotype: At one boundary the junction diverges from the germline segment, which might be a read error. The rearrangement uses TRBV3-1 and TRBJ2-5; TRBD2 aligns across 8 bases. Germline V gene data show CDR1 as LGHDT and CDR2 as YNNKEL (reference sequence). This CDR3 region has 15 residues. The CDR3, as DNA: TGTGCCAGCATCCAACTTAGCGGGATTCAGGAGACCCAGTACTTC. Amino acid sequence: CASIQLSGIQETQYF.

This clonotype was observed at least ten times. V usage is TRBV5-4 and J usage is TRBJ2-5, with TRBD2 matching 7 bases. The length of the CDR3 is 13 residues. Trimming at V came to 3 bases and at J to 4 bases, leaving 3 bases not matched to a gene. Germline V CDR1 and CDR2: SGHNT, YYREEE (reference sequence). This CDR3 reads CASSWTSGETQYF. The CDR3 DNA reads as TGTGCCAGCAGCTGGACTAGTGGAGAGACCCAGTACTTC.

V is TRBV29-1 and J is TRBJ1-2, with a weak D call TRBD1 (5 bases). There are 13 residues in the CDR3. The V and J ends lost 2 bases and 0 bases respectively, with 7 bases between them. Looked up from germline, CDR1 is SQVTM and CDR2 is ANQGSEA. CDR3 in amino acids: CSVELGANYGYTF. For the CDR3, the DNA is TGCAGCGTTGAACTGGGGGCTAACTATGGCTACACCTTC.

This clonotype occurred many times. V is TRBV5-1 and J is TRBJ2-7; the match to TRBD2 covers 7 bases. In germline, CDR1 is SGHRS, CDR2 YFSETQ. This CDR3 region has 14 residues. The V segment lost 0 bases and the J segment 6 bases; nucleotides outside the gene matches: 6. CDR3 nucleotide sequence: TGCGCCAGCAGCTTGGCATTAGCGGGTGTCGAGCAGTACTTC. Amino acid sequence: CASSLALAGVEQYF.

This clonotype was picked up many times. The rearrangement uses TRBV5-5 and TRBJ2-7, with TRBD2 matching 8 bases. Germline CDR1 and CDR2: SGHKS and YYEKEE (reference sequence). CDR3 size: 16 residues. V lost 0 bases, J lost 0 bases, and 5 bases stayed unmatched. DNA of the CDR3: TGTGCCAGCAGCTTGGCCCCCGGGAGGGGCTCCTACGAGCAGTACTTC. Translating gives CASSLAPGRGSYEQYF.